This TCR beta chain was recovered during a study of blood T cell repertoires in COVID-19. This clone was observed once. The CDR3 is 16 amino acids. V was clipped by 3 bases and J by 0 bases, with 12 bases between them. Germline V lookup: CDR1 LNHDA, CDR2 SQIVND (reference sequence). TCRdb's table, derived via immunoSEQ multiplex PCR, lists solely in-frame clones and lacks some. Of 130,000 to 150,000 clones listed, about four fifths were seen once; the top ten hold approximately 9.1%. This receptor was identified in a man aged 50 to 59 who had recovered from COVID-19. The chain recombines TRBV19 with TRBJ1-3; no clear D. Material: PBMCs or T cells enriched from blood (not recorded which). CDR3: CASSILPEYSGNTIYF. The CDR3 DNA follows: TGTGCCAGTAGTATCTTACCGGAGTACTCTGGAAACACCATATATTTT.